This TCR beta chain was found in a study of shared clonotypes between healthy human individuals. Regarding the study as a whole: The generation probabilities recorded for non-shared clonotypes fell below those of clonotypes shared by all four donors.

On this clone: The antigen is undetermined.

Data came from immunoSEQ multiplex PCR; TCRdb stores just in-frame clones and leaves some out. In the table there are roughly 2.5 million clones, around nine tenths of which are singletons. The V gene lost 0 bases and the J gene lost 9 bases, with 3 bases spanning the gap. The CDR3 consists of 11 residues. CDR1 is PRHDT and CDR2 is FYEKMQ in the germline V gene (reference sequence). This sequence originates from a man aged 18 to 30 in good health. J is TRBJ2-1 and V is TRBV13; D is undetermined. The sample was naive CD4+ T cells sorted from blood. Noted subset: CD45RA+ positively selected. CDR3 nucleotide sequence: TGTGCCAGCAGCTTAGGGGGTGAGCAGTTCTTC. Translating it yields CASSLGGEQFF.